A single sample gave rise to the 8 T cell receptor delta chains below, sequenced in a study of gamma-delta T cells after stem cell transplantation. TCRdb re-called clones from the RT-PCR reads via CATT. The table includes about 1,200 delta-chain clones, about 2.3% detected once. The sequenced sample consisted of gamma-delta T cells. The source is a human donor. It is not recorded whose cells these are; they may come from a transplant donor.

In its sample, this clone ranks as medium-sized (0.01 to 0.1%). It differs at one base from a far larger clone, so likely a read error. This chain uses TRDV2 with TRDJ1; TRDD3 aligns across 8 bases. Trimming at V came to 0 bases and at J to 10 bases, leaving 18 bases not matched to a gene. Germline-derived CDR1 and CDR2 are GEAIGNYY and EKD. This CDR3 has 17 residues. DNA of the CDR3: TGTGCCTGTGACACCGTCAGTGGGGGATCGCCCGCGGGGTTACTCATCTTT. Amino acid sequence: CACDTVSGGSPAGLLIF.

This clone was observed a handful of times. A read error is likely here: a far larger clone is one base away. In the same sample, other DNA sequences code for this CDR3. This chain links TRDV2 with TRDJ1; TRDD3 matches at 12 bases. Per germline, CDR1 GEAIGNYY and CDR2 EKD. The CDR3 has 16 residues. The ends lost 3 bases at V and 1 base at J; junction bases unmatched: 5. The CDR3 DNA sequence: TGTGCCTGTGACCTACTGGGGGATACAGCCACCGATAAACTCATCTTT. Its protein is CACDLLGDTATDKLIF.

This clone came up a few times. Translating this DNA gives a protein that differs at residue 3 from the TCRdb one, which belongs to a much larger clone; a read error is likely, and the protein shown is this translation. The V and J genes are TRDV2 and TRDJ1, with TRDD3 matching 13 bases. Looked up from germline, CDR1 is GEAIGNYY and CDR2 is EKD. This CDR3 spans 20 amino acids. The CDR3 spells CARDALLGDTLGVHTDKLIF. The CDR3 bases are TGTGCCCGTGACGCTTTACTGGGGGATACGCTAGGGGTTCACACCGATAAACTCATCTTT.

The table lists this clone with a few counts. TCRdb's protein, taken from a much larger clone, differs from this DNA's translation at residue 13, likely owing to a read error; the protein displayed comes from the DNA. The rearrangement links TRDV2 to TRDJ1; a weak D match, TRDD2 (6 bases). The germline CDR1 and CDR2 sequences are GEAIGNYY and EKD. The CDR3 totals 16 residues. The CDR3 nucleotides are TGTGCCTGTGACTATGCGGCCTTCCCCTCCACCGATAGACTCATCTTT. It translates to CACDYAAFPSTDRLIF.

Relative to its sample, this clone is large. The same CDR3 is also encoded by other DNA sequences in this sample. V usage is TRDV2 and J usage is TRDJ1; D might be TRDD3 (6 bases). V lost 4 bases and J 1 base, leaving 39 bases between the germline ends. Germline V lookup: CDR1 GEAIGNYY, CDR2 EKD. The CDR3 has 23 amino acids. The CDR3 coding sequence is TGTGCCTGTGATCCCACCCAGCCGGCCTCGGTGGTGGGGGGGAGGCGACTCACCGATAAACTCATCTTT. This encodes CACDPTQPASVVGGRRLTDKLIF.

On this clone itself: A far more abundant clone sits one base away, making this likely a read error. This CDR3 is also generated by other DNA sequences in the sample. This chain uses TRDV2 with TRDJ1; D remains ambiguous. The CDR3 is 15 residues long. CDR1 is GEAIGNYY and CDR2 is EKD in the germline V gene. CDR3 region: CACDEVLPSTDKLIF. The CDR3 DNA follows: TGTGCCTGTGACGAAGTTTTACCCTCCACCGATAAACTTATCTTT.

Only a few counts were recorded for this clone. The protein that TCRdb holds for this DNA derives from a much larger clone and differs from the translated DNA at residue 4, which likely indicates a read error; the protein shown here is translated from the DNA. The J gene is TRDJ1, the V gene TRDV2; 12 positions agree with TRDD3. The germline gives CDR1 GEAIGNYY, CDR2 EKD. V trimming: 5 bases; J trimming: 1 base; junction bases outside the gene matches: 7. The CDR3 is 16 residues long. The CDR3 coding sequence is TGTGCCTGTGGCCTACTGGGGGATACCGCCACCGATAAACTCATCTTT. Translating it yields CACGLLGDTATDKLIF.

Within the sample, this clone is medium-sized. Only one base separates this from a far larger clonotype, so it likely reflects a read error. In the same sample, other DNA sequences code for this CDR3. This CDR3 reads CACDTLVGDETRPLIF. The CDR3 coding sequence is TGTGCCTGTGACACACTGGTGGGGGACGAAACCAGACCCCTGATCTTT. V gene TRDV2 combines with J gene TRDJ4; 7 positions agree with TRDD3. Germline V gene sequence: CDR1 GEAIGNYY, CDR2 EKD. The CDR3 is 16 residues long. The junction had 10 bases not matched to a gene; V was cut back by 1 base and J by 0 bases.